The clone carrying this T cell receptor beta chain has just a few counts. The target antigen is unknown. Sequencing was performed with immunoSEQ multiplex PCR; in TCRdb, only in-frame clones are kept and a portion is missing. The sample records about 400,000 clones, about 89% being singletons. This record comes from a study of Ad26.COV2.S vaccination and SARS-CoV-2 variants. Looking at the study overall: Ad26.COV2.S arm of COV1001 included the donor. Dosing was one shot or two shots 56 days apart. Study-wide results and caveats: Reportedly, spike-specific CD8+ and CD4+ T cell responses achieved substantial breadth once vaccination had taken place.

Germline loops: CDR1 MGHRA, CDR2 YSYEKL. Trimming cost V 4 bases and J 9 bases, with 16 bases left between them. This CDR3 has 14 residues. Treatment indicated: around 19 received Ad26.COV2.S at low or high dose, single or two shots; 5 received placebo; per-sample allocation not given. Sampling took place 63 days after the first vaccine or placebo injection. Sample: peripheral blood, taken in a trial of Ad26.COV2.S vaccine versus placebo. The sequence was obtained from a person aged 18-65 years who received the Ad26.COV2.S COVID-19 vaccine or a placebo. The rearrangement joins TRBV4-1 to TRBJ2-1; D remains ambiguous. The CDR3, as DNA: TGCGCCAGCAGCCCTAACGAGGTGCATAGTGAGCAGTTCTTC. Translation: CASSPNEVHSEQFF.